Presented here are 10 T cell receptor beta chains from one specimen sequenced in a study of T cell responses to AZD1222 COVID-19 vaccine. Clones were read by immunoSEQ multiplex PCR, and TCRdb kept only the in-frame ones, dropping some. The sample holds 55,000 to 60,000 clones, around 85% seen once. Sequences were derived from peripheral blood, sampled on day 0 of MenACWY control vaccination. The receptors originated from an adult in good health.

The rearrangement uses TRBV11-2 and TRBJ1-2; the D gene is possibly TRBD1 (5 bases). The CDR3 length is 15 residues. Trimming stripped 0 bases from V and 4 bases from J, with 12 bases between. Germline V gene data show CDR1 as SGHAT and CDR2 as FQNNGV. The CDR3 nucleotides read TGTGCCAGCAGCTTAGATGGGGCAGGCCTCTATGGCTACACCTTC. Translated, it gives CASSLDGAGLYGYTF.

This clone appeared a single time. The V gene is TRBV5-1, the J gene TRBJ2-3, with D maybe TRBD2 (6 bases). Per the germline V gene, CDR1 is SGHRS and CDR2 is YFSETQ. There are 12 residues in the CDR3. V was cut by 4 bases and J by 7 bases, with 10 bases left in between. In nucleotides, the CDR3 is TGCGCCAGCAGCAGGGACTCCTATACGCAGTATTTT. This translates into CASSRDSYTQYF. Using reference TRBV5-1 and TRBJ2-3 for the parts outside the CDR3, the full variable domain is KAGVTQTPRYLIKTRGQQVTLSCSPISGHRSVSWYQQTPGQGLQFLFEYFSETQRNKGNFPGRFSGRQFSNSRSEMNVSTLELGDSALYLCASSRDSYTQYFGPGTRLTVL.

This clone was detected a few times. This sequence joins TRBV18 and TRBJ1-2, with D tentatively TRBD1 (6 bases). In germline, CDR1 is KGHSH, CDR2 LQKENI. This CDR3 contains 13 residues. Trimming cost V 2 bases and J 8 bases, with 12 bases left between them. For the CDR3, the DNA is TGTGCCAGCTCACCAGGGGGGCCCGAGGGCTACACCTTC. Its protein is CASSPGGPEGYTF.

The genes are TRBV6-5 and TRBJ1-5, with 7 positions matching TRBD1. The CDR3 length is 13 residues. Germline values: CDR1 MNHEY, CDR2 SVGAGI. The J segment lost 5 bases and the V segment lost 6 bases, leaving 4 bases of the junction unmatched. CDR3 nucleotides: TGTGCCAGCAGGCCAGGGGGTTATCAGCCCCAGCATTTT. Residues: CASRPGGYQPQHF.

The chain joins TRBV19 to TRBJ2-1, with 14 bases that match TRBD2. V lost 5 bases to trimming and J lost 6 bases; unmatched junction nucleotides: 6. This CDR3 is built from 16 residues. Germline-derived CDR1 and CDR2 are LNHDA and SQIVND (reference sequence). The CDR3 spells CASSGPGLAGGNEQFF. The CDR3 coding sequence is TGTGCCAGTAGTGGCCCCGGACTAGCGGGAGGCAATGAGCAGTTCTTC.

V gene TRBV18 combines with J gene TRBJ1-4; the D is unclear. Germline loops: CDR1 KGHSH, CDR2 LQKENI. Trimming pared 6 bases from V and 3 bases from J, leaving 11 bases between. The CDR3 has 14 residues. CDR3 in DNA: TGTGCCAGCTCCCCGTCCGCGTCTAATGAAAAACTGTTTTTT. Protein product: CASSPSASNEKLFF.

This clone was detected a few times. This chain joins TRBV7-2 and TRBJ2-5; 8 bases align to TRBD1. This CDR3 region has 15 residues. The germline CDR1 and CDR2 sequences are SGHTA and FQGNSA. Germline trimming cut 4 bases from V and 5 bases from J; bases unmatched to any gene: 9. The CDR3 bases are TGTGCCAGCAGCTACACCCGGACAGGGAGGGAGACCCAGTACTTC. It translates to CASSYTRTGRETQYF.

J is TRBJ2-2 and V is TRBV23-1; 7 bases align to TRBD1. TRBV23-1 is treated as an ORF (open reading frame) with a function not yet certain. The V and J ends lost 11 bases and 1 base, in that order; junction bases with no gene match: 4. The CDR3 runs to 13 residues. The CDR3 nucleotides are TGCGCCCTCGGACAGGTGAACACCGGGGAGCTGTTTTTT. Translated: CALGQVNTGELFF.

To note about this clone: The junction differs from germline at one of its ends, possibly a read error. Other DNA sequences in this specimen translate into the identical CDR3. The chain joins TRBV13 to TRBJ1-5, with D uncertain. CDR1 and CDR2 (germline): PRHDT, FYEKMQ (reference sequence). The CDR3 covers 13 residues. The CDR3 loop reads CASSLASNQPQHF. The CDR3 coding sequence is TGTGCCAGTAGCTTAGCTAGCAATCAGCCCCAGCATTTT. Combining the CDR3 with reference TRBV13 and TRBJ1-5 gives the whole variable domain AAGVIQSPRHLIKEKRETATLKCYPIPRHDTVYWYQQGPGQDPQFLISFYEKMQSDKGSIPDRFSAQQFSDYHSELNMSSLELGDSALYFCASSLASNQPQHFGDGTRLSIL.

V is TRBV7-8 and J is TRBJ1-2; tentatively, D is TRBD1 (6 bases). The CDR3 has 14 residues. Germline lookup yields CDR1 SGHVS and CDR2 FQNEAQ. V lost 5 bases and J 8 bases, leaving 18 bases between the germline ends. The CDR3 DNA follows: TGTGCCAGCAGCGGAGAGGGGGTCCTGAGGGGCTACACCTTC. This gives the protein CASSGEGVLRGYTF.